This T cell receptor (beta chain) appears in the sequencing data of a study of T cells in Graves' hyperthyroidism and ophthalmopathy. Study summary: Sampling of peripheral blood happened at initial diagnosis, prior to any treatment.

TCR beta CDR3 regions were amplified from RNA transcripts. The HTBI primer set served for first-round RT-PCR of the TCR CDR3. In TCRdb, the multiplex PCR reads were re-called with MiXCR into one record per CDR3 protein. The sample yields about 260,000 distinct CDR3 sequences, 15% to 20% seen once. Clinical symptoms, serum thyroxine and TRAb, thyroid ultrasound and orbital computed tomography were used for the diagnoses. V dropped 4 bases and J dropped 5; count of bases not matched to a gene: 5. CDR1 is SGHTS and CDR2 is YDEGEE in the germline V gene. The CDR3 has 13 residues. This TCR came from a woman aged 18-30 years with Graves' ophthalmopathy. The sample taken for sequencing was blood. The rearrangement links TRBV5-8 to TRBJ1-2; 7 positions match TRBD1. As DNA, the CDR3 is TGTGCCAGCAGCCGCGACAGGGTTTATGGCTACACCTTC. It yields the protein CASSRDRVYGYTF.